The entry that follows covers one T cell receptor (beta chain) sequence. The V segment lost 7 bases and the J segment 4 bases; nucleotides outside the gene matches: 10. The CDR3 is 15 amino acids. CDR1 SNHLY and CDR2 FYNNEI come from the germline V gene. This specimen belongs to a study of cytomegalovirus exposure and HLA in healthy donors. 13 Jbeta primers and 60 Vbeta primers were used for the PCR. The data were produced by immunoSEQ multiplex PCR, yet TCRdb's version contains in-frame clones alone and is incomplete. The sample has 90,000 to 150,000 clones, less than 85% seen once. Source material: PBMCs. This receptor was taken from a woman in her thirties or forties in good health and CMV-seronegative. The chain recombines TRBV2 with TRBJ1-5; TRBD1 matches at 7 bases. The CDR3 region is CASKNGATGNQPQHF. The CDR3, as DNA: TGTGCCAGCAAAAACGGGGCGACAGGGAATCAGCCCCAGCATTTT. The full variable domain, in which reference TRBV2 and TRBJ1-5 provide the parts outside the CDR3, is EPEVTQTPSHQVTQMGQEVILRCVPISNHLYFYWYRQILGQKVEFLVSFYNNEISEKSEIFDDQFSVERPDGSNFTLKIRSTKLEDSAMYFCASKNGATGNQPQHFGDGTRLSIL.